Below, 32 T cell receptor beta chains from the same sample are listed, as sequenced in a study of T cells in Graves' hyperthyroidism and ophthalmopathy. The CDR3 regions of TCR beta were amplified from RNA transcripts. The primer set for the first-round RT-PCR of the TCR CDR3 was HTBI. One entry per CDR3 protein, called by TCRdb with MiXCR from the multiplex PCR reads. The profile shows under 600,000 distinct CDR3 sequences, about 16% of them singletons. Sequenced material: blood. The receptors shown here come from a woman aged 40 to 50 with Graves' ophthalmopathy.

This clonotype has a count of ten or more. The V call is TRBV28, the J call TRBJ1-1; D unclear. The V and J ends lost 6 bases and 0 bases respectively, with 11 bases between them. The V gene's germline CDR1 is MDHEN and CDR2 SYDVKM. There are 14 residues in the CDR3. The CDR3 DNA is TGTGCCAGCAGCCGCCAAATGATGAACACTGAAGCTTTCTTT. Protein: CASSRQMMNTEAFF.

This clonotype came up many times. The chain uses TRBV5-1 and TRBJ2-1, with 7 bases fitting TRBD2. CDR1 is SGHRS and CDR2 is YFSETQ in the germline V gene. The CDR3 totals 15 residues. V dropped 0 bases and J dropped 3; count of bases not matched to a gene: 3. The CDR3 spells CASSLGLAHYNEQFF. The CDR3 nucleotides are TGCGCCAGCAGCTTGGGACTAGCCCACTACAATGAGCAGTTCTTC.

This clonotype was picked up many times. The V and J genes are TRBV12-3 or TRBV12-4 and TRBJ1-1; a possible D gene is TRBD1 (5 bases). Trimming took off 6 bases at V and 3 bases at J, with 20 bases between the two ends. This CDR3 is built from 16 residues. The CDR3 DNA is TGTGCCAGCAGACCTAACCCAGGGACCGGTTACACTGAAGCTTTCTTT. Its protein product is CASRPNPGTGYTEAFF.

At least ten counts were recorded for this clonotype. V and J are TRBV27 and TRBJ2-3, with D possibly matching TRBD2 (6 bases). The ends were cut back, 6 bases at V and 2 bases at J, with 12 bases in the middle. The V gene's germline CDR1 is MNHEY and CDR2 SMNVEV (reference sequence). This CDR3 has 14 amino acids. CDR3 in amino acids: CASSLGRNTDTQYF. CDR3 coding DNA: TGTGCCAGCAGCCTTGGGAGGAACACAGATACGCAGTATTTT.

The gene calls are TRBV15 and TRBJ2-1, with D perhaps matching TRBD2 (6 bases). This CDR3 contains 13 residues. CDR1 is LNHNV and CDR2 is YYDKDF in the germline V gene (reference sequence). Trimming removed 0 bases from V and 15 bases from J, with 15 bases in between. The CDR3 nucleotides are TGTGCCACCAGCAGAGATGAGCGGGTCAAGCGGTTCTTC. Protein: CATSRDERVKRFF.

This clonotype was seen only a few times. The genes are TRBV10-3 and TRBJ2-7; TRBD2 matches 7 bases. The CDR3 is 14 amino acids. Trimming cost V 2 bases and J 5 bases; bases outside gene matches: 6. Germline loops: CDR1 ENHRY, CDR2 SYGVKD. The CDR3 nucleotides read TGTGCCATCAGTGAGAGGGAGGGGACCCACGAGCAGTACTTC. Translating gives CAISEREGTHEQYF.

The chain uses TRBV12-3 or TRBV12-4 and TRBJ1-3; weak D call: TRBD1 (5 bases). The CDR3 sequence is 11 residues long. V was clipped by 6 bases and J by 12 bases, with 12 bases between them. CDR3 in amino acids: CASRGTGYIYF. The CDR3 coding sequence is TGTGCCAGCAGGGGGACGGGTTACATATATTTT.

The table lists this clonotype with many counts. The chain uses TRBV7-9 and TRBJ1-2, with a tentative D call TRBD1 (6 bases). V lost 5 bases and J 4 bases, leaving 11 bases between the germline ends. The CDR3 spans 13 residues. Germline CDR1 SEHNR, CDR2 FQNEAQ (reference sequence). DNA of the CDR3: TGTGCCAGCAGCCCAGGGGCGGGCTATGGCTACACCTTC. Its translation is CASSPGAGYGYTF.

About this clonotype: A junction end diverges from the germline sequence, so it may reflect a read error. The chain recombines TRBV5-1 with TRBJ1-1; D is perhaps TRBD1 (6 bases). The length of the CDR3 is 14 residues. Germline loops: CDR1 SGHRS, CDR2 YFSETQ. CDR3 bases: TGCGCCAGCAGCCCTCGGGGGGCAGATACTGAAGCTCTCTTT. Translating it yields CASSPRGADTEALF.

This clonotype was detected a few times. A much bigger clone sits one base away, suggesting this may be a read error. CDR3 bases: TGTGCCAGCAGTCGGGCCGTCATTCTCACAGGTACGCAGTATTTT. Residues: CASSRAVILTGTQYF. The chain carries TRBV2 and TRBJ2-3; TRBD1 is a possible D gene (5 bases). Looked up from germline, CDR1 is SNHLY and CDR2 is FYNNEI. This CDR3 spans 15 amino acids. Supplemented by reference TRBV2 and TRBJ2-3, the full variable domain reads EPEVTQTPSHQVTQMGQEVILRCVPISNHLYFYWYRQILGQKVEFLVSFYNNEISEKSEIFDDQFSVERPDGSNFTLKIRSTKLEDSAMYFCASSRAVILTGTQYFGPGTRLTVL.

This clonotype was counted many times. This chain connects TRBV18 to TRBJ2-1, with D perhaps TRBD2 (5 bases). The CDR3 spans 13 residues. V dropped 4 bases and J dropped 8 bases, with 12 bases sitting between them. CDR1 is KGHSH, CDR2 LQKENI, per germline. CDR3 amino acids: CASSRANGDEQFF. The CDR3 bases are TGTGCCAGCTCACGAGCTAACGGGGATGAGCAGTTCTTC. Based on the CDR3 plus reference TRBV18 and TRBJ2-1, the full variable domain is NAGVMQNPRHLVRRRGQEARLRCSPMKGHSHVYWYRQLPEEGLKFMVYLQKENIIDESGMPKERFSAEFPKEGPSILRIQQVVRGDSAAYFCASSRANGDEQFFGPGTRLTVL.

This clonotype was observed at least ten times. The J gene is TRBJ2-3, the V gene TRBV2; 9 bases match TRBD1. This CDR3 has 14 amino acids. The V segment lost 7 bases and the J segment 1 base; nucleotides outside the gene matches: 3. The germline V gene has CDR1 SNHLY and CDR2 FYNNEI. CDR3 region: CASTRTGGTDTQYF. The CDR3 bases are TGTGCCAGCACCAGGACAGGGGGCACAGATACGCAGTATTTT.

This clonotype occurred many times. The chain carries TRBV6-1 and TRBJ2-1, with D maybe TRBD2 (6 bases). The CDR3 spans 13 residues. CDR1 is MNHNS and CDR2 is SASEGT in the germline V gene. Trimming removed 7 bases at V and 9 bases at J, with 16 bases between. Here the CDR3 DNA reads TGTGCCAGCAATGGGGACTGGCTGGGTGAGCAGTTCTTC. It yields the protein CASNGDWLGEQFF.

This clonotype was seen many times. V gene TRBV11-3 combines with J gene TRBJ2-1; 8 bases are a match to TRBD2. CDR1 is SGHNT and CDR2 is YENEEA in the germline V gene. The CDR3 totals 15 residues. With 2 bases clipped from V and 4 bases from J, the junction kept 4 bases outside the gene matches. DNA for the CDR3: TGTGCCAGCAGCTTATTCGGGGGGGATTACAATGAGCAGTTCTTC. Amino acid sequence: CASSLFGGDYNEQFF.

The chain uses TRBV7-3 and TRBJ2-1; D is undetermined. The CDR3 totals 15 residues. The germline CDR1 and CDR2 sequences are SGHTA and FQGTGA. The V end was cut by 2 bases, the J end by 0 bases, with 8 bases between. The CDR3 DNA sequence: TGTGCCAGCAGCTTATCACATGCCTCCTACAATGAGCAGTTCTTC. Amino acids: CASSLSHASYNEQFF. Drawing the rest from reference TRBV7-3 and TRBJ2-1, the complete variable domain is GAGVSQTPSNKVTEKGKYVELRCDPISGHTALYWYRQSLGQGPEFLIYFQGTGAADDSGLPNDRFFAVRPEGSVSTLKIQRTERGDSAVYLCASSLSHASYNEQFFGPGTRLTVL.

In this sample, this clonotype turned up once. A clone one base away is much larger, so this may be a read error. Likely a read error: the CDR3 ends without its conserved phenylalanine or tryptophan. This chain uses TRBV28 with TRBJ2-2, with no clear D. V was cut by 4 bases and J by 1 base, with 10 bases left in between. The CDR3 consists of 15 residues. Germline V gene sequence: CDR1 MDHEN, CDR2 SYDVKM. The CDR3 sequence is CASSSDWRNTGELFL. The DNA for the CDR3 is TGTGCCAGCAGTTCGGATTGGAGGAACACCGGGGAGCTGTTTCTT.

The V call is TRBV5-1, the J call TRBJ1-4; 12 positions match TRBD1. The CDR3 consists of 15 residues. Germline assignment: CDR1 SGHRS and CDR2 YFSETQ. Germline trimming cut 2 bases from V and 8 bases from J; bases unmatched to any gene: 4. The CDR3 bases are TGCGCCAGCAGCTTCTCCGGGACAGGGGGCGAAAAACTGTTTTTT. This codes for CASSFSGTGGEKLFF.

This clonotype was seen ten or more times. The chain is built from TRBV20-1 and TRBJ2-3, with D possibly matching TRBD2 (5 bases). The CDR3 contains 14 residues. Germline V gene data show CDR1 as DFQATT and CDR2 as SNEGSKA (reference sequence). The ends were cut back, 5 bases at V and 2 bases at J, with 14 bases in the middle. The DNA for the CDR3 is TGCAGTGCTGGAAGGACTCACTCCACAGATACGCAGTATTTT. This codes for CSAGRTHSTDTQYF.

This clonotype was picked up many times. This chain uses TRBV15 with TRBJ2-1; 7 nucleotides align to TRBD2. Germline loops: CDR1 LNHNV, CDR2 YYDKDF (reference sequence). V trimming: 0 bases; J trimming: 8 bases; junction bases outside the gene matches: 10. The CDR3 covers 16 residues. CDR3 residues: CATSRDGTGGVDEQFF. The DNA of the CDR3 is TGTGCCACCAGCAGAGATGGGACGGGAGGAGTCGATGAGCAGTTCTTC. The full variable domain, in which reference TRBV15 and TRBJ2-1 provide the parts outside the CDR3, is DAMVIQNPRYQVTQFGKPVTLSCSQTLNHNVMYWYQQKSSQAPKLLFHYYDKDFNNEADTPDNFQSRRPNTSFCFLDIRSPGLGDTAMYLCATSRDGTGGVDEQFFGPGTRLTVL.

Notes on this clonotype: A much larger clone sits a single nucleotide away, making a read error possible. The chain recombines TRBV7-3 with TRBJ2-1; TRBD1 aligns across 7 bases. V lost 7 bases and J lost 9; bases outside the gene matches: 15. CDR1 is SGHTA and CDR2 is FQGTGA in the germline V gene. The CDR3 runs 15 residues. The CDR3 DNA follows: TGTGCCAGCACCCGAGGGGACAGAGTCGACAGTGAGCAGTTCTTC. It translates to CASTRGDRVDSEQFF.

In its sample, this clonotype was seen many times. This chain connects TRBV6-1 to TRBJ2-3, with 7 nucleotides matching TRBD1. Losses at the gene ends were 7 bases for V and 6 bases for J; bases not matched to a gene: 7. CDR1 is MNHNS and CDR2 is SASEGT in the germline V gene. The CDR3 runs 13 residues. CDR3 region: CASTLTGYDTQYF. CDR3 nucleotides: TGTGCCAGCACCCTGACAGGGTACGATACGCAGTATTTT.

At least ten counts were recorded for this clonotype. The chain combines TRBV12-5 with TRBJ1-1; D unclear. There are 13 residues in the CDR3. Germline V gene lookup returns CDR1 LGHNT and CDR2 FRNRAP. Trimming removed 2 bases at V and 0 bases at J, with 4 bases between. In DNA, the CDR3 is TGTGCTAGTGGTTTGAGGGTGAACACTGAAGCTTTCTTT. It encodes CASGLRVNTEAFF.

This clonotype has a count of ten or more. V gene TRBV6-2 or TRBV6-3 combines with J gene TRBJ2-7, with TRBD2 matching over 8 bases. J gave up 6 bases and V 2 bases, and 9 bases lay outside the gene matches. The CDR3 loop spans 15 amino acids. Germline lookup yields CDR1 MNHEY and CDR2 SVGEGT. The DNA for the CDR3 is TGTGCCAGCAGTTACCCCCGGGCGGGAGGTCCCGAGCAGTACTTC. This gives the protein CASSYPRAGGPEQYF.

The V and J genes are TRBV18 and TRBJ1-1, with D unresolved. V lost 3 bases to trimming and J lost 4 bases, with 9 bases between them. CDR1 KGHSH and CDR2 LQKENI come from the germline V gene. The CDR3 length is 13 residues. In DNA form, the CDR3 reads TGTGCCAGCTCACCTAGGCAGGCCACTGAAGCTTTCTTT. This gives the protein CASSPRQATEAFF.

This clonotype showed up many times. The CDR3 protein is CASRYITDRAWGYEQYF. The CDR3, as DNA: TGTGCCAGCAGATATATAACCGACAGGGCCTGGGGTTACGAGCAGTACTTC. The rearrangement joins TRBV2 to TRBJ2-7; 7 bases are a match to TRBD1. With V trimmed by 6 bases and J by 4 bases, 18 bases remained unmatched. CDR1 is SNHLY, CDR2 FYNNEI, per germline. The CDR3 covers 17 residues.

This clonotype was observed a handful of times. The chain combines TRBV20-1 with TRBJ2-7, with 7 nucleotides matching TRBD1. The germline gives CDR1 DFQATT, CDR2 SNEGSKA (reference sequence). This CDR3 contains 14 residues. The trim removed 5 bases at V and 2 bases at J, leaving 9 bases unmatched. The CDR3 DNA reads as TGCAGTGCTCTCCGGGACAGTCCCCCCTACGAGCAGTACTTC. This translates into CSALRDSPPYEQYF.

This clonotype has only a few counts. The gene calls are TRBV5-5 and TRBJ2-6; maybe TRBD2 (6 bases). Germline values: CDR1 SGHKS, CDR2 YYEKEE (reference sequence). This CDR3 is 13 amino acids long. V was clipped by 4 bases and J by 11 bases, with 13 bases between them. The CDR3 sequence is CASSRTGADVLTF. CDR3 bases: TGTGCCAGCAGCCGGACGGGAGCGGACGTCCTGACTTTC.

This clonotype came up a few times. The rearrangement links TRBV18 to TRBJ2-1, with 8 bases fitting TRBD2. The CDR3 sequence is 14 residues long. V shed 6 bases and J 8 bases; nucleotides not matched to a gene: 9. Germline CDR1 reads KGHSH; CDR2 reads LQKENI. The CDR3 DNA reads TGTGCCAGCTCTACAGCGGGGGTACGGGATGAGCAGTTCTTC. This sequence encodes CASSTAGVRDEQFF. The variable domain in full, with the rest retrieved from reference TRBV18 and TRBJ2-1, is NAGVMQNPRHLVRRRGQEARLRCSPMKGHSHVYWYRQLPEEGLKFMVYLQKENIIDESGMPKERFSAEFPKEGPSILRIQQVVRGDSAAYFCASSTAGVRDEQFFGPGTRLTVL.

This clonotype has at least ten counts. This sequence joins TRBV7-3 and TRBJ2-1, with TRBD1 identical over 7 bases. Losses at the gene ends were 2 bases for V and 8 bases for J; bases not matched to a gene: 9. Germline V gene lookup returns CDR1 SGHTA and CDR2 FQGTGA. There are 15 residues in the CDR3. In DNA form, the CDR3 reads TGTGCCAGCAGCTTATTGGCAGGGGGTTGGGATGAGCAGTTCTTC. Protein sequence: CASSLLAGGWDEQFF.

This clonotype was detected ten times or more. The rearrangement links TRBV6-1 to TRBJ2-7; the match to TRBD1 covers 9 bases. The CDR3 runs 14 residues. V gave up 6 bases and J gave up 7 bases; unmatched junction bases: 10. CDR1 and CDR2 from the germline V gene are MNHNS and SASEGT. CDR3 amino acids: CASRRDRAGGEQYF. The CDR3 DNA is TGTGCCAGCAGGAGGGACAGGGCAGGAGGAGAGCAGTACTTC.

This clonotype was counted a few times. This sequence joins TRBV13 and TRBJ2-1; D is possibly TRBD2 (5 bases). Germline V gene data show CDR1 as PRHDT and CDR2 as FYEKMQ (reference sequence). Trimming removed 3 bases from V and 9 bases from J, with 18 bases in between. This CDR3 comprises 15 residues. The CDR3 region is CASSFASLAEVEQFF. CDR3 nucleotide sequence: TGTGCCAGCAGCTTTGCTAGCCTCGCAGAGGTTGAGCAGTTCTTC.

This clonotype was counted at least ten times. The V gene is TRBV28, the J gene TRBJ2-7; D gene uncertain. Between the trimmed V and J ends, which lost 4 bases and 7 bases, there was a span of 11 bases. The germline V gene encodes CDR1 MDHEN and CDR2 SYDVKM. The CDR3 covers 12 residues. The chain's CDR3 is CASSYRVGEQYF. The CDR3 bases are TGTGCCAGCAGTTATAGGGTAGGGGAGCAGTACTTC.